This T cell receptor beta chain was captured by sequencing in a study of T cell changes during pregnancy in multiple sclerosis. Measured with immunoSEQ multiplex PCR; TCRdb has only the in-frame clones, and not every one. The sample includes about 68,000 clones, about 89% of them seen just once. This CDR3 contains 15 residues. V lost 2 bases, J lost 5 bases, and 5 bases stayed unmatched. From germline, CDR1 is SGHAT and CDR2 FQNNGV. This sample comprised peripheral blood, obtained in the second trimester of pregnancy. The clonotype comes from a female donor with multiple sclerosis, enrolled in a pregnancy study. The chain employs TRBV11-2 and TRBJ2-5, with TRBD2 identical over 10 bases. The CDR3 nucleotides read TGTGCCAGCAGCTTAAGCGGGGGGGCCGGGGAGACCCAGTACTTC. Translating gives CASSLSGGAGETQYF.